This T cell receptor (beta chain) was sequenced during a study of blood T cell repertoires in COVID-19. Study-wide context: The United States, Italy and Spain supplied acute and convalescent COVID-19 samples. The analysed material was cDNA or gDNA that came from T cells, B-cell-depleted T cells, or PBMCs.

Trimming shortened V by 2 bases and J by 7 bases, and 15 bases separated the two germline ends. Germline V gene data show CDR1 as SGHNT and CDR2 as YYREEE (reference sequence). This CDR3 comprises 14 residues. Per the original methods: Quantification of nucleated cells was approximated via reference gene primer amplification. The repertoire was sequenced with immunoSEQ multiplex PCR; TCRdb's copy has only in-frame clones and lacks some. V, J and clone size are those of that table, while D and trimming were read from the DNA. Among fewer than 200,000 clones listed, approximately 90% were seen once. The origin of this receptor is a man in his sixties with acute or convalescent COVID-19. The J gene is TRBJ1-2, the V gene TRBV5-4; the D gene is possibly TRBD1 (6 bases). Sequencing input: peripheral blood. CDR3 region: CASSLQTGIGGYTF. In nucleotides, the CDR3 is TGTGCCAGCAGCTTACAAACAGGGATCGGTGGCTACACCTTC.